One and the same sample provided the 8 T cell receptor beta chains below, sequenced in a study of T-cell memory formation after mild COVID-19. TCRdb itself ran the 5' RACE reads through MiXCR, one entry per CDR3 protein. The sample lists under 700,000 distinct CDR3 sequences, 20% occurring once. The sequencing sample was made of PBMCs or a T cell subset sorted from them (not recorded which). All receptors come from an adult woman who had mild COVID-19 (a few samples of this study predate the infection). Cell type and time point are not known.

The chain carries TRBV20-1 and TRBJ2-7; 9 bases are shared with TRBD1. Trimming at V came to 6 bases and at J to 6 bases, leaving 15 bases not matched to a gene. The CDR3 loop spans 15 amino acids. Germline V gene data show CDR1 as DFQATT and CDR2 as SNEGSKA (reference sequence). The CDR3: CSATSGDRDFGEQYF. The CDR3 DNA follows: TGCAGTGCCACCTCTGGGGACAGGGATTTTGGCGAGCAGTACTTC.

As for this clonotype: This may come from a read error, since a much larger clone is one base off. The CDR3 DNA is TGTGCCAGCAGCTTAGTGGGACAGCTCTACGAGCAGTACTTC. Protein: CASSLVGQLYEQYF. The chain combines TRBV11-2 with TRBJ2-7, with TRBD1 identical over 7 bases. The CDR3 spans 14 residues. Germline values: CDR1 SGHAT, CDR2 FQNNGV. After removal of 1 base from V and 3 bases from J, the junction contained 3 bases not matched to a gene. Using reference TRBV11-2 and TRBJ2-7 for the parts outside the CDR3, the full variable domain is EAGVAQSPRYKIIEKRQSVAFWCNPISGHATLYWYQQILGQGPKLLIQFQNNGVVDDSQLPKDRFSAERLKGVDSTLKIQPAKLEDSAVYLCASSLVGQLYEQYFGPGTRLTVT.

A few counts support this clonotype. The chain has TRBV4-2 and TRBJ1-4; a possible D gene is TRBD1 (5 bases). The CDR3 extends over 15 amino acids. With 0 bases removed from V and 5 bases from J, the gap between germline ends came to 10 bases. Germline V CDR1 and CDR2: LGHNA, YNFKEQ. The CDR3 DNA follows: TGTGCCAGCAGCCAAGAAGGGCAGGGAAATGAAAAACTGTTTTTT. This gives the protein CASSQEGQGNEKLFF.

This clonotype has only a few counts. The rearrangement links TRBV7-2 to TRBJ2-5; D is unclear. CDR1 and CDR2 (germline): SGHTA, FQGNSA. The CDR3 is 16 amino acids. V shed 3 bases and J shed 5 bases, with 19 bases lying between them. CDR3 in amino acids: CASSFSAAERWETQYF. The CDR3 bases are TGTGCCAGCAGCTTTTCCGCGGCCGAGAGATGGGAGACCCAGTACTTC.

V gene TRBV20-1 combines with J gene TRBJ2-7; 13 bases align to TRBD2. The CDR3 length is 15 residues. Germline V gene sequence: CDR1 DFQATT, CDR2 SNEGSKA (reference sequence). The trim removed 5 bases at V and 4 bases at J, leaving 8 bases unmatched. DNA of the CDR3: TGCAGTGCTGCTACTAGCGGGAGGGTCCCATACGAGCAGTACTTC. Amino acid sequence: CSAATSGRVPYEQYF.

The sample holds a few counts of this clonotype. This rearrangement joins TRBV13 to TRBJ2-3, with D hard to call. V was clipped by 4 bases and J by 1 base, with 12 bases between them. Germline values: CDR1 PRHDT, CDR2 FYEKMQ (reference sequence). This CDR3 contains 15 residues. The CDR3 DNA sequence: TGTGCCAGCAGCTCCCCCCGGACGGGCACAGATACGCAGTATTTT. Protein sequence: CASSSPRTGTDTQYF.

The chain joins TRBV7-3 to TRBJ2-2; 9 nucleotides agree with TRBD2. V shed 6 bases and J 6 bases; nucleotides not matched to a gene: 8. The CDR3 sequence is 15 residues long. Germline CDR1 reads SGHTA; CDR2 reads FQGTGA. CDR3 region: CASSRSGTSPGELFF. In DNA, the CDR3 is TGTGCCAGCAGTCGCTCCGGGACTAGCCCCGGGGAGCTGTTTTTT.

V and J are TRBV27 and TRBJ2-7, with D hard to call. The CDR3 loop spans 14 amino acids. Per the germline V gene, CDR1 is MNHEY and CDR2 is SMNVEV (reference sequence). Trimming left V 6 bases short and J 1 base short, with 13 bases between. The CDR3 region is CASSRDYGSYEQYF. The CDR3 region has the DNA TGTGCCAGCAGCCGAGATTATGGGTCCTACGAGCAGTACTTC.